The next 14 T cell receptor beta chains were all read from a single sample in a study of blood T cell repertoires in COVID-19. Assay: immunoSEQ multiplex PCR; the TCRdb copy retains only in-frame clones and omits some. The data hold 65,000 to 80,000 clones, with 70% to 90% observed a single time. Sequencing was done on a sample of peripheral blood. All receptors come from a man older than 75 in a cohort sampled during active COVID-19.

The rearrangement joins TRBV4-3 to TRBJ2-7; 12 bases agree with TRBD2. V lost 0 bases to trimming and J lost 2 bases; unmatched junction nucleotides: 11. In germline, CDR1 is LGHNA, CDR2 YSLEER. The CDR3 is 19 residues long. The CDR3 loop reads CASSQDRPWASGGAYEQYF. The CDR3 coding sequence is TGCGCCAGCAGCCAAGATCGCCCCTGGGCTAGCGGGGGGGCCTACGAGCAGTACTTC.

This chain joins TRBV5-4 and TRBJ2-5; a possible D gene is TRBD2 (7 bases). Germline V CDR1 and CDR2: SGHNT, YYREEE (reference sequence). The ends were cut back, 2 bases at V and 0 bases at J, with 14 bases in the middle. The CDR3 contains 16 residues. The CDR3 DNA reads TGTGCCAGCAGCTTTTTTGCGGGGGCCGACCAAGAGACCCAGTACTTC. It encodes CASSFFAGADQETQYF.

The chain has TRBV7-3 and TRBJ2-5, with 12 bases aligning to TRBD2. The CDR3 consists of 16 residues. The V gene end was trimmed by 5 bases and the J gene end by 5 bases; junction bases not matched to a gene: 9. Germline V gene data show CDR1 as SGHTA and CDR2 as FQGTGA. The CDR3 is CASSQSSGGAFETQYF. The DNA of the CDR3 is TGTGCCAGCAGCCAGTCTAGCGGGGGGGCGTTCGAGACCCAGTACTTC.

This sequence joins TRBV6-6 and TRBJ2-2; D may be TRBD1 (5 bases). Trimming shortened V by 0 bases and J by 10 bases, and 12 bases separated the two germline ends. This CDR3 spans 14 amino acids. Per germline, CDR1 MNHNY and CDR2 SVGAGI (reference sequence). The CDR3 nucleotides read TGTGCCAGCAGTTACTCATTAGGGGCGGAGGAGCTGTTTTTT. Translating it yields CASSYSLGAEELFF.

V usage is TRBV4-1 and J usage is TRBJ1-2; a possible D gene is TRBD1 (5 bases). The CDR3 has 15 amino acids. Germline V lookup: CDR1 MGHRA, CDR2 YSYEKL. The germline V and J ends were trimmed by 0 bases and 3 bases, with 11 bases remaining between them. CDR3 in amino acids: CASSQDDGGDYGYTF. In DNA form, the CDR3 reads TGCGCCAGCAGCCAAGATGACGGGGGGGACTATGGCTACACCTTC.

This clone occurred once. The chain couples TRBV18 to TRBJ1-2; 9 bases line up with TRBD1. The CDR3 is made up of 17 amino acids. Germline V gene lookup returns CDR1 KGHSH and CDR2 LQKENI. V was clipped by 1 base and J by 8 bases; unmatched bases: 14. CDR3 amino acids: CASSPLQEQGALLGYTF. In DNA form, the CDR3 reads TGTGCCAGCTCACCACTCCAAGAACAGGGGGCGCTTCTAGGCTACACCTTC.

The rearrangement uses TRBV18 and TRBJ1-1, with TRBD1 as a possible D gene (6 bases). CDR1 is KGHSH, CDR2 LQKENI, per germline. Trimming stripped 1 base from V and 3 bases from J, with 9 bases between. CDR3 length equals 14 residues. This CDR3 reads CASSPLPGDTEAFF. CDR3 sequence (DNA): TGTGCCAGCTCACCACTGCCAGGGGACACTGAAGCTTTCTTT.

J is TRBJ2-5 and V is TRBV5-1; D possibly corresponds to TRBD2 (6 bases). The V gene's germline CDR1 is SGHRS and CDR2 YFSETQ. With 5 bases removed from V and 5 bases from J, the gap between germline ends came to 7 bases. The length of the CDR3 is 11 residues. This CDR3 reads CASRREETQYF. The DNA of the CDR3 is TGCGCCAGCAGACGGGAGGAGACCCAGTACTTC.

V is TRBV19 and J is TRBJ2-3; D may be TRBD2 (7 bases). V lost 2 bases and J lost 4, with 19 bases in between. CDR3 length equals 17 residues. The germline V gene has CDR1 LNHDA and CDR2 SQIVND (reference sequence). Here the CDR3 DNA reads TGTGCCAGTAGTATAAGCAGGGCGGGGGCACGACCAGATACGCAGTATTTT. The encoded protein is CASSISRAGARPDTQYF.

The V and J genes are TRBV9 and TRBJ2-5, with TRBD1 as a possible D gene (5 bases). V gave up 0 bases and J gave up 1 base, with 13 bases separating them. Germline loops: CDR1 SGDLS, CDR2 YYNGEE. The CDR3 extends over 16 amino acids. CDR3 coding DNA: TGTGCCAGCAGCGTAGGTCAGGGAATTACCCAAGAGACCCAGTACTTC. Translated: CASSVGQGITQETQYF. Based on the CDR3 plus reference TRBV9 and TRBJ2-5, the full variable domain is DSGVTQTPKHLITATGQRVTLRCSPRSGDLSVYWYQQSLDQGLQFLIQYYNGEERAKGNILERFSAQQFPDLHSELNLSSLELGDSALYFCASSVGQGITQETQYFGPGTRLLVL.

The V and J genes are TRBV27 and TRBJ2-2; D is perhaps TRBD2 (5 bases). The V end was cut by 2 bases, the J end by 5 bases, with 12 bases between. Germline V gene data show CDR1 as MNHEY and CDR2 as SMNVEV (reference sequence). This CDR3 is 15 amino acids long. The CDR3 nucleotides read TGTGCCAGCAGTTTAAGGCGGGCGGAAACCGGGGAGCTGTTTTTT. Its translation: CASSLRRAETGELFF.

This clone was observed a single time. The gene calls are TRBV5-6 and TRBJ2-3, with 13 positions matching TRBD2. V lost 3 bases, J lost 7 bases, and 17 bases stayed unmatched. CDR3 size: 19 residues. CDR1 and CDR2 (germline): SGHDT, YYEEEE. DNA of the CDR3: TGTGCCAGCAGCTACTGGGCGACTAGCGGGGGGCGAGGTTACTATACGCAGTATTTT. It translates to CASSYWATSGGRGYYTQYF.

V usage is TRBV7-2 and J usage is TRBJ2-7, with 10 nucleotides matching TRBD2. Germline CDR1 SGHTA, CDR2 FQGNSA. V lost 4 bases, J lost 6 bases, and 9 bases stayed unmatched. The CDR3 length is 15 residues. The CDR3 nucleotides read TGTGCCAGCAGCTCCTCAGCGGGGGGGCTGGTCGAGCAGTACTTC. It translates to CASSSSAGGLVEQYF. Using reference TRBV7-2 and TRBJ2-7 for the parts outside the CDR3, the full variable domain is GAGVSQSPSNKVTEKGKDVELRCDPISGHTALYWYRQSLGQGLEFLIYFQGNSAPDKSGLPSDRFSAERTGGSVSTLTIQRTQQEDSAVYLCASSSSAGGLVEQYFGPGTRLTVT.

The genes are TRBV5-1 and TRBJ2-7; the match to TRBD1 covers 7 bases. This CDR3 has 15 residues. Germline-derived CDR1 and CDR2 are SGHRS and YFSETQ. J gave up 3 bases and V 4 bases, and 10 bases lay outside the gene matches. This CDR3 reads CASSTQTGSLYEQYF. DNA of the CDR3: TGCGCCAGCAGCACACAGACAGGGTCCCTCTACGAGCAGTACTTC.